What follows is one TCR beta chain and its context. Its cognate antigen has yet to be identified. Base qualities are missing; no much larger clone stands one base away. The treatment or condition label on this specimen signifies: oral pan-JAK inhibitor, 5-10 mg twice daily. Lesional scalp punch biopsies and peripheral blood were collected from alopecia areata patients. PBMCs were separated by density centrifugation and stained for CD3, CD4 and CD8, after which CD4+ and CD8+ T cells were sorted on a FACSAria. The data are from a study of CD8+ T cells in alopecia areata (dated by TCRdb to the late 2010s). About the study as a whole: Treated patients were enrolled in an open-label pilot trial of oral tofacitinib, 5 to 10 mg twice daily, for moderate-to-severe alopecia areata. Tofacitinib was given for 6 to 18 months, followed by 6 months of follow-up off drug to assess delayed response and recurrence. Disease severity in treated patients was measured with the SALT score, which quantifies the percentage of affected scalp surface area. High-throughput TCRbeta sequencing was used to examine T cell clonal expansion in alopecia areata in both the C3H/HeJ mouse model and human patients. On the human side, TCRbeta sequencing was run on scalp tissue and on sorted CD4+ and CD8+ peripheral blood T cells from healthy controls and from alopecia areata patients with either patchy or totalis/universalis disease. Biopsies were taken from tofacitinib-treated patients at baseline and again at 4 and 24 weeks into treatment, and several of those patients also had a later scalp biopsy. Scalp clonality was compared across normal scalp (n=4), patchy alopecia areata scalp (n=8), and alopecia totalis/universalis scalp (n=8). The RNA source kit depended on sample type: the PAXgene miRNA kit for fixed scalp, the miRNeasy kit for PBMCs, and the RNeasy kit for mouse skin. TCRbeta CDR3 regions were amplified by immunoSEQ multiplex PCR with 35 Vbeta forward and 13 Jbeta reverse primers. Overall study outcomes, separate from this receptor: Scalp clonality and the number of expanded CD8+ clones among the top 100 scalp clones were significantly decreased by tofacitinib. Because the treated cohort was small and had only one nonresponder, larger studies are needed to examine links between baseline CD8+ expansion and response. Unlike mouse skin, which is dominated by gammadelta T cells, normal human skin has resident alphabeta T cells that are also sequenced, and this complicates analysis of the scalp TCR repertoire. Shared TCR sequences between patients were less evident than in mice, which may be partly attributable to HLA diversity in the patient population. Lesional scalp, especially in alopecia totalis/universalis, showed higher clonality and more expanded CD8+ clones than normal scalp, suggesting antigenic drive. Many expanded lesional clones persisted in scalp and blood during tofacitinib treatment, which may partly explain relapse after stopping treatment.

Trimming leaves V shorter by 5 bases and J shorter by 1 base, with the junction holding 11 bases beyond the gene matches. The CDR3 contains 18 residues, cysteine and phenylalanine counted. Only the CDR3 part of the read is kept: 54 bases, read in frame from the first base. CDR1 MNHEY and CDR2 SMNVEV are derived from the germline V gene (reference sequence). Library preparation employed the immunoSEQ multiplex PCR assay. RNA was extracted from all samples and reverse transcribed into cDNA as template for TCR sequencing. First-strand cDNA was synthesized using SuperScript III with a 2:1 mix of oligo-dT and random hexamers. A synthetic immune receptor repertoire was used to gauge amplification bias, and whatever bias remained was removed computationally. On the authors' methods: Raw reads were preprocessed for error removal, and CDR3 was defined according to IMGT conventions as running from the conserved cysteine to phenylalanine. Clonality was calculated as 1 minus Shannon entropy normalized by log2 of the number of productive unique TCRs. Whether each scalp clone was CD4 or CD8 was inferred by checking scalp TCRbeta sequences against the CD4 and CD8 repertoires from sorted blood. TCRdb carries this immuneACCESS record with in-frame sequences only. Its versions omit some clonotypes, under half of them owing to an unresolved V gene in the studies checked, with the rest unexplained. D and trimming were read from the DNA, whereas the V and J calls and clone size are those reported in that table. In this sample the table shows nearly 95,000 clones, about two thirds of which occur a single time. The ten largest make up approximately 15% of the sample.

This specimen was CD8+ T cells sorted from blood, taken between weeks 43 and 45, from a patient treated with tofacitinib. The rearrangement combines TRBV27 with TRBJ2-6, and TRBD1 matches 7 of the central bases. The sequence was collected from a human donor with alopecia areata. CDR3 sequence: CASSLTRDSRSGANVLTF. The DNA reads TGTGCCAGCAGTCTAACCAGGGACAGCCGTTCTGGGGCCAACGTCCTGACTTTC.